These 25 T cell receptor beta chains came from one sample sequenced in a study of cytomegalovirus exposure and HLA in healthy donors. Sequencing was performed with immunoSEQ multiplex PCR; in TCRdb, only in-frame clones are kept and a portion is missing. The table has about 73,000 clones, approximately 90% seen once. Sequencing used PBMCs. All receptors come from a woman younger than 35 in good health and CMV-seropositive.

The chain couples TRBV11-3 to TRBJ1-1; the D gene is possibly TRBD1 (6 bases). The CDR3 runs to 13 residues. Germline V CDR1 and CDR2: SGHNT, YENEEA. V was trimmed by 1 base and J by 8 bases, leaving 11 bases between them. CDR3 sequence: CASSLGWGTEAFF. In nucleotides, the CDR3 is TGTGCCAGCAGCTTAGGGTGGGGGACAGAAGCTTTCTTT.

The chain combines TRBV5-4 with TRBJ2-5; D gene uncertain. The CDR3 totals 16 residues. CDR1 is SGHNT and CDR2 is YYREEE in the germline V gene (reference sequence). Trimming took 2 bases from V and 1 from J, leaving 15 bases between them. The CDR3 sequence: CASSFVPARGQETQYF. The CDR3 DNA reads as TGTGCCAGCAGCTTTGTCCCCGCTCGAGGCCAAGAGACCCAGTACTTC.

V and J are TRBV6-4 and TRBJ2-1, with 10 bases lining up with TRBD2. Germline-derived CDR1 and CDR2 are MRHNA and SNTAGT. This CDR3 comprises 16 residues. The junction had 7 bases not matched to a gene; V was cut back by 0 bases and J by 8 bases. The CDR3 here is CASSDSSTSGMYEQFF. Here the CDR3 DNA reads TGTGCCAGCAGTGACTCTAGCACTAGCGGGATGTATGAGCAGTTCTTC.

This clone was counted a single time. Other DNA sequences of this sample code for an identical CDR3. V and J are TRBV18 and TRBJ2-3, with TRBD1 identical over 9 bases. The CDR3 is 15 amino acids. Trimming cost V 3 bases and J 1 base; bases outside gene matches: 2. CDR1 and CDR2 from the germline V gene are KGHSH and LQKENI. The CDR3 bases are TGTGCCAGCTCACCGGGACAGGGAGGCACAGATACGCAGTATTTT. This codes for CASSPGQGGTDTQYF.

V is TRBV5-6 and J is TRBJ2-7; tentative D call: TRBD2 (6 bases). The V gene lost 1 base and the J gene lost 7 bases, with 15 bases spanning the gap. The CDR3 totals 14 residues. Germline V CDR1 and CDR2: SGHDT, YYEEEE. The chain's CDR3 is CASSLWGDLREQYF. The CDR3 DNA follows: TGTGCCAGCAGCTTGTGGGGGGACCTTAGGGAGCAGTACTTC.

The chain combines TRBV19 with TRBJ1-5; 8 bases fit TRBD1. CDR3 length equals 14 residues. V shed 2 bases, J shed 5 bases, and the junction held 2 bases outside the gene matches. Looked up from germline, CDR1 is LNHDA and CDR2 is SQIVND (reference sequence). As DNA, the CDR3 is TGTGCCAGTAGTATAATGACAGGGGATCAGCCCCAGCATTTT. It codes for CASSIMTGDQPQHF.

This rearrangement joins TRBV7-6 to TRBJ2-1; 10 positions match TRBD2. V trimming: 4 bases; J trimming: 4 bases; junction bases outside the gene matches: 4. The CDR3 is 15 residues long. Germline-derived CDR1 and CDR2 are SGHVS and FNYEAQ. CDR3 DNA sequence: TGTGCCAGCAGCTGGACTAGCGGAACTTACAATGAGCAGTTCTTC. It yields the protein CASSWTSGTYNEQFF. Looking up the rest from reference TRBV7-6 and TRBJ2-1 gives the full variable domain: GAGVSQSPRYKVTKRGQDVALRCDPISGHVSLYWYRQALGQGPEFLTYFNYEAQQDKSGLPNDRFSAERPEGSISTLTIQRTEQRDSAMYRCASSWTSGTYNEQFFGPGTRLTVL.

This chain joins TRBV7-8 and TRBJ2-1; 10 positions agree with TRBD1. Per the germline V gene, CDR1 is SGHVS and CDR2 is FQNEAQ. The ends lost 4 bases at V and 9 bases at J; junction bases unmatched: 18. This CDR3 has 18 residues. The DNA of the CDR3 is TGTGCCAGCAGCTCCCCGTTGTCCGGGACAGGGGTGCGTGGTGAGCAGTTCTTC. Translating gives CASSSPLSGTGVRGEQFF.

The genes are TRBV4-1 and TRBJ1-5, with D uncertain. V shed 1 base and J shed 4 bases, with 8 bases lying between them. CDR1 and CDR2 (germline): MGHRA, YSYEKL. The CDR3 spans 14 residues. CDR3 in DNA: TGCGCCAGCAGCCAAGGGGCGGGGAATCAGCCCCAGCATTTT. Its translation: CASSQGAGNQPQHF.

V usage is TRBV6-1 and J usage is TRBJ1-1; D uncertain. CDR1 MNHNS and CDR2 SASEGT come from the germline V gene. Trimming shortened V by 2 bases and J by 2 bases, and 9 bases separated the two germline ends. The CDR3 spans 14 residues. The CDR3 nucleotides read TGTGCCAGCAGTGAACATGAGACAAACACTGAAGCTTTCTTT. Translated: CASSEHETNTEAFF.

The CDR3 nucleotides read TGTGCCAGCAGCTCAACAGGTTATGAGCAGTTCTTC. This translates into CASSSTGYEQFF. The rearrangement links TRBV5-5 to TRBJ2-1, with D perhaps TRBD1 (5 bases). V lost 3 bases to trimming and J lost 8 bases, with 9 bases between them. Germline V lookup: CDR1 SGHKS, CDR2 YYEKEE (reference sequence). The CDR3 has 12 residues.

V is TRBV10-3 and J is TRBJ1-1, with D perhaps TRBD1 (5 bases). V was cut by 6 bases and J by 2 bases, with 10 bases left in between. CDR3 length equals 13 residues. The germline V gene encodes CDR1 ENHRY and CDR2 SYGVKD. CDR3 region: CAIRTELNTEAFF. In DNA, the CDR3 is TGTGCCATCAGGACAGAACTAAACACTGAAGCTTTCTTT.

The chain's CDR3 is CASSQRPLDIIAGEETQYF. As DNA, the CDR3 is TGCGCCAGCAGCCAACGGCCACTTGATATAATAGCGGGAGAAGAGACCCAGTACTTC. This sequence joins TRBV4-1 and TRBJ2-5; TRBD2 aligns across 9 bases. CDR1 is MGHRA and CDR2 is YSYEKL in the germline V gene. Unmatched junction bases numbered 16, after V lost 2 bases and J lost 3 bases. CDR3 size: 19 residues.

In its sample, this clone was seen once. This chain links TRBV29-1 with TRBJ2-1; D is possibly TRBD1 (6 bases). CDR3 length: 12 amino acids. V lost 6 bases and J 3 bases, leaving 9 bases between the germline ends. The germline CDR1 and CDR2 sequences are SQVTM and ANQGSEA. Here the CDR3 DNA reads TGCAGCGTCGAACAGGGCTACAATGAGCAGTTCTTC. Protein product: CSVEQGYNEQFF.

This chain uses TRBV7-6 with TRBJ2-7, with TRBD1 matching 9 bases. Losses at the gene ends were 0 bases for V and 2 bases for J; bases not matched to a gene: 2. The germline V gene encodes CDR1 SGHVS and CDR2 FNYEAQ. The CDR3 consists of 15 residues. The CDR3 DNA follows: TGTGCCAGCAGCTTAGCGGGACAGGGACCCTACGAGCAGTACTTC. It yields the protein CASSLAGQGPYEQYF.

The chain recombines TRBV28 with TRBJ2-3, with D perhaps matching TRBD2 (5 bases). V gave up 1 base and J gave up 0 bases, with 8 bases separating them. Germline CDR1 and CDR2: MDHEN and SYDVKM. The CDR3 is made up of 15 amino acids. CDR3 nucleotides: TGTGCCAGCAGTTTATATGCGGGTAGCACAGATACGCAGTATTTT. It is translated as CASSLYAGSTDTQYF.

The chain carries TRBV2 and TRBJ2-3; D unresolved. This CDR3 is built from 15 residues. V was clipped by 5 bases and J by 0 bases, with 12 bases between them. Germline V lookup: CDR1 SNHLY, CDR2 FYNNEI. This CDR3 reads CASSSENTSTDTQYF. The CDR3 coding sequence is TGTGCCAGCAGTTCGGAGAACACTAGCACAGATACGCAGTATTTT.

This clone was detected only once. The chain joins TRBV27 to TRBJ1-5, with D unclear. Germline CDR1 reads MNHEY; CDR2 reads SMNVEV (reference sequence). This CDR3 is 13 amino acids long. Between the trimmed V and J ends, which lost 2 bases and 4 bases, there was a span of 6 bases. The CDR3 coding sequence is TGTGCCAGCAGTTTAGACTTTAATCAGCCCCAGCATTTT. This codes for CASSLDFNQPQHF.

The DNA for the CDR3 is TGTGCCAGCAGTTACTCCCCGGATGAAAAACTGTTTTTT. It yields the protein CASSYSPDEKLFF. The rearrangement uses TRBV6-5 and TRBJ1-4; D is ambiguous. The CDR3 extends over 13 amino acids. Germline CDR1 reads MNHEY; CDR2 reads SVGAGI. Trimming shortened V by 0 bases and J by 6 bases, and 5 bases separated the two germline ends.

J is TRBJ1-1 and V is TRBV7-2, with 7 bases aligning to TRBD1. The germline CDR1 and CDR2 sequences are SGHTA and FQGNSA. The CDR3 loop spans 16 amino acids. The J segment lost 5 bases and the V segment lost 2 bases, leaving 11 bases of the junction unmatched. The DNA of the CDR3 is TGTGCCAGCAGCTTAAGGAGACAGGGAGCAAAAACTGAAGCTTTCTTT. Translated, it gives CASSLRRQGAKTEAFF.

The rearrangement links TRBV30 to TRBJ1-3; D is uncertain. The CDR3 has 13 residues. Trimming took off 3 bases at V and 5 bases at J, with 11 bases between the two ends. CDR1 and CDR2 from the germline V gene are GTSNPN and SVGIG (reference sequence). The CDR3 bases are TGTGCCTGGAGCGAGTCACAGAGAAACACCATATATTTT. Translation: CAWSESQRNTIYF.

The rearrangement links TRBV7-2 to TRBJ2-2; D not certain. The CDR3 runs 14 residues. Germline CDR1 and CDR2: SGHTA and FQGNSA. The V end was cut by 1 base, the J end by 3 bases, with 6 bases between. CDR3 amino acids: CASSLVRDTGELFF. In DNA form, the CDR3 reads TGTGCCAGCAGCTTAGTCCGGGACACCGGGGAGCTGTTTTTT.

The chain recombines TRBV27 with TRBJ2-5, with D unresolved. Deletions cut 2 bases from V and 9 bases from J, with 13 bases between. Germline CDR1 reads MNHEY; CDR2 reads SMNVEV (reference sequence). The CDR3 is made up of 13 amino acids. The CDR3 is CASSLGQLSAQYF. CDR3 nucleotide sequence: TGTGCCAGCAGTTTAGGGCAGCTCTCGGCCCAGTACTTC.

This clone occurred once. CDR3 coding DNA: TGTGCCAGCATTCACCCCCACTTATTTCACAGGGCTACTTATAGCAATCAGCCCCAGCATTTT. It is translated as CASIHPHLFHRATYSNQPQHF. The rearrangement joins TRBV2 to TRBJ1-5, with D possibly TRBD1 on 6 matching bases. CDR1 and CDR2 from the germline V gene are SNHLY and FYNNEI. Trimming removed 7 bases from V and 0 bases from J, with 31 bases in between. This CDR3 has 21 residues.

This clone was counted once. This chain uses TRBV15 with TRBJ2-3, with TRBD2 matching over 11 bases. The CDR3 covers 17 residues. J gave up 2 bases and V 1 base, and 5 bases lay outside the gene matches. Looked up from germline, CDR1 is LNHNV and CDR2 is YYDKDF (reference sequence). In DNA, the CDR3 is TGTGCCACCAGCAGAGGCGGGACTAGCGGAAACACAGATACGCAGTATTTT. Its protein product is CATSRGGTSGNTDTQYF.